The rows below give T cell receptor beta chains drawn from one sample of a study of blood T cell repertoires in COVID-19. The table came from immunoSEQ multiplex PCR; TCRdb's copy has only in-frame clones and leaves some out. The sample yields 250,000 to 350,000 clones, about 85% seen once. Source material: peripheral blood. Every receptor here comes from a human donor with COVID-19, enrolled during active disease. The donor label of this sample is uncertain. CDR3s include the opening cysteine and the closing phenylalanine or tryptophan. Each record gives: clone size, J gene, V gene, D gene, CDR3 protein, CDR3 DNA. The D gene is left open where the match is weak. Only some rows state a clone size, as once, few, many or a class for expanded clones.

.	TRBJ1-4	TRBV7-9	.	CASRKLATNEKLFF	TGTGCCAGCAGGAAACTAGCAACTAATGAAAAACTGTTTTTT
.	TRBJ1-1	TRBV7-2	TRBD1	CASSLGSTGEGMNTEAFF	TGTGCCAGCAGCTTAGGATCGACAGGGGAGGGCATGAACACTGAAGCTTTCTTT
.	TRBJ2-2	TRBV4-2	TRBD2	CASSQESSGTPGELFF	TGTGCCAGCAGCCAAGAGTCTAGCGGGACACCCGGGGAGCTGTTTTTT
.	TRBJ1-1	TRBV6-4	.	CASSPQRGSHEAFF	TGTGCCAGCAGTCCTCAACGGGGTTCCCACGAAGCTTTCTTT
.	TRBJ1-2	TRBV28	.	CASGSPNYGYTF	TGTGCCAGCGGTAGCCCCAACTATGGCTACACCTTC
.	TRBJ2-3	TRBV29-1	.	CSVEGGSIPDTQYF	TGCAGCGTTGAAGGAGGATCTATACCAGATACGCAGTATTTT
.	TRBJ1-2	TRBV29-1	TRBD1	CSVEALTGRGYGYTF	TGCAGCGTTGAAGCGTTGACAGGGCGCGGCTATGGCTACACCTTC
.	TRBJ1-2	TRBV6-5	TRBD1	CAVGQGANYGYTF	TGTGCCGTGGGCCAGGGGGCTAACTATGGCTACACCTTC
.	TRBJ1-2	TRBV5-5	.	CASSLGPRVIDGYTF	TGTGCCAGCAGCTTGGGCCCCCGGGTAATAGATGGCTACACCTTC
few	TRBJ1-1	TRBV11-3	.	CASSLGGNTEAFF	TGTGCCAGCAGCCTGGGGGGGAACACTGAAGCTTTCTTT
.	TRBJ2-2	TRBV9	.	CASSVSSRNTGELFF	TGTGCCAGCAGCGTCTCTAGCAGGAACACCGGGGAGCTGTTTTTT
.	TRBJ1-1	TRBV19	.	CASSIRGGPNTEAFF	TGTGCCAGTAGTATAAGGGGGGGGCCGAACACTGAAGCTTTCTTT
.	TRBJ2-1	TRBV5-1	.	CASRLTSTSYNEQFF	TGCGCCAGCAGACTAACTAGTACCTCCTACAATGAGCAGTTCTTC
.	TRBJ2-2	TRBV5-1	.	CASSVTLVAGELFF	TGCGCCAGCAGTGTGACACTAGTGGCCGGGGAGCTGTTTTTT
.	TRBJ1-1	TRBV20-1	.	CSASNTEAFF	TGCAGTGCAAGCAACACTGAAGCTTTCTTT
.	TRBJ2-1	TRBV7-3	.	CASSLIPGISSYNEQFF	TGTGCCAGCAGCTTAATTCCAGGGATTAGCTCCTACAATGAGCAGTTCTTC
.	TRBJ1-2	TRBV10-3	TRBD1	CAIGTGGGGYTF	TGTGCCATTGGGACAGGGGGAGGTGGCTACACCTTC
.	TRBJ1-4	TRBV27	.	CASSSWGGGGEKLFF	TGTGCCAGCAGTTCATGGGGGGGAGGAGGTGAAAAACTGTTTTTT
.	TRBJ2-7	TRBV10-1	.	CASSESGGPYEQYF	TGCGCCAGCAGTGAAAGTGGAGGCCCCTACGAGCAGTACTTC
.	TRBJ1-1	TRBV28	TRBD1	CASSLGTGSMNTEAFF	TGTGCCAGCAGCCTAGGGACAGGAAGCATGAACACTGAAGCTTTCTTT
.	TRBJ1-2	TRBV7-2	.	CASSLPGLPNYGYTF	TGTGCCAGCAGCTTACCAGGGCTCCCTAACTATGGCTACACCTTC
.	TRBJ2-7	TRBV5-1	TRBD1	CASSYGDRGYEQYF	TGCGCCAGCAGTTATGGGGACAGGGGTTACGAGCAGTACTTC
.	TRBJ2-1	TRBV3-1/TRBV3-2	.	CASSHRGRLSYNEQFF	TGTGCCAGCAGCCATAGGGGCAGGCTTTCATACAATGAGCAGTTCTTC
.	TRBJ2-3	TRBV3-1/TRBV3-2	.	CASSQDPGIGTDTQYF	TGTGCCAGCAGCCAGGATCCAGGGATTGGCACAGATACGCAGTATTTT
.	TRBJ2-7	TRBV3-1/TRBV3-2	.	CASSQGSPGGLLNEQYF	TGTGCCAGCAGCCAAGGTAGTCCCGGGGGTTTGTTGAACGAGCAGTACTTC
.	TRBJ2-1	TRBV7-6	.	CASSTLDNEQFF	TGTGCCAGCAGCACCCTAGACAATGAGCAGTTCTTC
.	TRBJ2-1	TRBV6-5	TRBD2	CASRTGLALYNEQFF	TGTGCCAGCAGGACCGGACTAGCGCTGTACAATGAGCAGTTCTTC
.	TRBJ2-2	TRBV19	.	CASSIERENTGELFF	TGTGCCAGTAGTATAGAGAGGGAAAACACCGGGGAGCTGTTTTTT
.	TRBJ2-7	TRBV25-1	TRBD1	CASSVQGASYEQYF	TGTGCCAGCAGTGTCCAGGGGGCGTCCTACGAGCAGTACTTC
.	TRBJ1-1	TRBV5-1	TRBD1	CASSWTGTVGTEAFF	TGCGCCAGCAGCTGGACCGGGACAGTGGGCACTGAAGCTTTCTTT
.	TRBJ2-3	TRBV28	.	CASTPSGLRTDTQYF	TGTGCCAGCACCCCCAGTGGCTTACGCACAGATACGCAGTATTTT
.	TRBJ1-2	TRBV6-2/TRBV6-3	.	CASSYDSGKADGYTF	TGTGCCAGCAGTTATGACTCGGGGAAGGCGGATGGCTACACCTTC
once	TRBJ1-3	TRBV9	TRBD1	CASSARQGSGNTIYF	TGTGCCAGCAGCGCGAGACAGGGATCTGGAAACACCATATATTTT
.	TRBJ2-1	TRBV27	.	CASRTAGREQFF	TGTGCCAGCAGAACCGCGGGTAGGGAGCAGTTCTTC
.	TRBJ2-1	TRBV2	.	CATTIDASSYNEQFF	TGTGCCACAACAATTGATGCTAGCTCCTACAATGAGCAGTTCTTC
.	TRBJ1-5	TRBV29-1	TRBD1	CSVHGTGDQPQHF	TGCAGCGTCCACGGGACAGGGGACCAGCCCCAGCATTTT
few	TRBJ1-4	TRBV12-3/TRBV12-4	TRBD1	CASSRGQGEKLFF	TGTGCCAGCAGTAGGGGACAGGGGGAAAAACTGTTTTTT
.	TRBJ1-1	TRBV28	.	CASSTVVTEAFF	TGTGCCAGCAGTACAGTGGTCACCGAAGCTTTCTTT
few	TRBJ2-1	TRBV28	TRBD2	CASRPTSGRGGVF	TGTGCCAGCAGGCCTACTAGCGGGAGAGGGGGAGTCTTC
.	TRBJ2-5	TRBV7-7	.	CASSHGQPANLREAQYF	TGTGCTAGCAGCCACGGACAGCCAGCGAACCTAAGAGAGGCCCAGTACTTC
once	TRBJ1-1	TRBV6-1	.	CASSEKPGHDSTEAFF	TGTGCCAGCAGTGAAAAGCCGGGTCACGATTCAACTGAAGCTTTCTTT
.	TRBJ2-2	TRBV11-3	TRBD2	CASSFRLAGGSTGELFF	TGTGCCAGCAGCTTTCGATTAGCGGGAGGGAGCACCGGGGAGCTGTTTTTT
.	TRBJ2-4	TRBV5-4	.	CASSLAGELNIQYF	TGTGCCAGCAGCTTGGCAGGGGAGTTAAACATTCAGTACTTC
.	TRBJ2-5	TRBV15	.	CATSRDGKTASGGETQYF	TGTGCCACCAGCAGAGATGGGAAAACGGCCAGCGGCGGAGAGACCCAGTACTTC